This entry is about one T cell receptor (beta chain). This CDR3 has 14 amino acids. The V gene's germline CDR1 is SNHLY and CDR2 FYNNEI. J lost 1 base, V lost 7 bases, and 3 bases had no gene match. The data belong to a study of blood T cell repertoires in COVID-19. The assay was immunoSEQ multiplex PCR, and TCRdb's table has in-frame clones only and misses some. The sample carries about 280,000 clones, 75% to 90% recorded once. The chain combines TRBV2 with TRBJ2-7; 11 bases agree with TRBD2. What was sequenced was peripheral blood. The receptor comes from a man aged 35 to 55 with acute or convalescent COVID-19. The CDR3 DNA follows: TGTGCCAGCAAGGCTAGCGGGGGGTCCTACGAGCAGTACTTC. This sequence encodes CASKASGGSYEQYF.